Presented here are 5 T cell receptor beta chains from one specimen sequenced in a study of T cell repertoires in aging, cancer and after chemotherapy. TRB rearrangements spanning V, D and J were amplified using mixed TRB-A/B primers. Via MiXCR, TCRdb re-called the multiplex PCR reads, giving one row per CDR3 protein. This table has 2,500 or so distinct CDR3 sequences, 50% to 65% appearing once. The template was genomic DNA from peripheral blood, not RNA. Sample: blood. These receptors were obtained from a human donor with a blood cancer.

This clonotype was observed a handful of times. The chain links TRBV30 to TRBJ2-1; D ambiguous. This CDR3 has 13 residues. Germline V CDR1 and CDR2: GTSNPN, SVGIG (reference sequence). Between the trimmed V and J ends, which lost 1 base and 1 base, there was a span of 5 bases. This CDR3 reads CAWSGGSYNEQFF. The CDR3 nucleotides are TGTGCCTGGAGTGGTGGATCCTACAATGAGCAGTTCTTC.

V and J are TRBV5-6 and TRBJ2-5; 9 bases line up with TRBD2. CDR3 length equals 15 residues. The V and J ends lost 4 bases and 0 bases, in that order; junction bases with no gene match: 4. Per germline, CDR1 SGHDT and CDR2 YYEEEE. Written as DNA, the CDR3 is TGTGCCAGCAGCGAAGTAGCGGGGGACCAAGAGACCCAGTACTTC. It is translated as CASSEVAGDQETQYF.

The CDR3 nucleotides are TGTGCCAGCAGTCCGGCAAGGGGCGGGGCTCTACAAGAGACCCAGTACTTC. Translation gives CASSPARGGALQETQYF. V usage is TRBV6-5 and J usage is TRBJ2-5; D is possibly TRBD2 (6 bases). CDR3 length equals 17 residues. CDR1 and CDR2 from the germline V gene are MNHEY and SVGAGI. V was trimmed by 5 bases and J by 2 bases, leaving 21 bases between them.

This clonotype has just a few counts. The rearrangement links TRBV30 to TRBJ2-5, with D perhaps given as TRBD1 or TRBD2 (6 bases each). Germline V CDR1 and CDR2: GTSNPN, SVGIG (reference sequence). V dropped 6 bases and J dropped 1 base, with 21 bases sitting between them. The CDR3 contains 16 residues. The CDR3 bases are TGTGCCTGCACGAGGGGGGCTAGCGCACTCCAAGAGACCCAGTACTTC. Translated, it gives CACTRGASALQETQYF.

This clonotype turned up a few times. The J gene is TRBJ2-5, the V gene TRBV30, with 13 bases lining up with TRBD2. V trimming: 5 bases; J trimming: 5 bases; junction bases outside the gene matches: 5. The V gene's germline CDR1 is GTSNPN and CDR2 SVGIG (reference sequence). The CDR3 is 14 residues long. The CDR3 loop reads CAWAGLAGVETQYF. The CDR3 nucleotides read TGTGCCTGGGCTGGACTAGCGGGGGTGGAGACCCAGTACTTC.